The subject of this entry is one T cell receptor beta chain. Its antigen is not known. Germline CDR1 MDHEN, CDR2 SYDVKM. Trimming took 5 bases from V and 4 from J, leaving 15 bases between them. The CDR3 loop spans 14 amino acids. This specimen belongs to a study of cytomegalovirus exposure and HLA in healthy donors. General study findings and limits: Fewer N-insertions (relative to the approximately 700-donor mean) were reportedly seen in an Asian-associated ancestry cluster in a later analysis.

Vbeta (60) and Jbeta (13) primers were used in the PCR. Using immunoSEQ multiplex PCR, the repertoire was profiled, and TCRdb retains in-frame clones only, with some absent. The sample comprises some 150,000 clones, 75% to 85% of which are singletons, and about 2.5% rests with the top ten. This chain links TRBV28 with TRBJ2-7; the D gene is possibly TRBD1 (6 bases). Material: PBMCs. This clonotype originated in a woman between 45 and 60 years old in good health and CMV-seronegative. CDR3 protein: CASSLQGPPYEQYF. Written as DNA, the CDR3 is TGTGCCAGCAGTCTACAGGGACCGCCTTACGAGCAGTACTTC. The full variable domain, completed using reference TRBV28 and TRBJ2-7, is DVKVTQSSRYLVKRTGEKVFLECVQDMDHENMFWYRQDPGLGLRLIYFSYDVKMKEKGDIPEGYSVSREKKERFSLILESASTNQTSMYLCASSLQGPPYEQYFGPGTRLTVT.